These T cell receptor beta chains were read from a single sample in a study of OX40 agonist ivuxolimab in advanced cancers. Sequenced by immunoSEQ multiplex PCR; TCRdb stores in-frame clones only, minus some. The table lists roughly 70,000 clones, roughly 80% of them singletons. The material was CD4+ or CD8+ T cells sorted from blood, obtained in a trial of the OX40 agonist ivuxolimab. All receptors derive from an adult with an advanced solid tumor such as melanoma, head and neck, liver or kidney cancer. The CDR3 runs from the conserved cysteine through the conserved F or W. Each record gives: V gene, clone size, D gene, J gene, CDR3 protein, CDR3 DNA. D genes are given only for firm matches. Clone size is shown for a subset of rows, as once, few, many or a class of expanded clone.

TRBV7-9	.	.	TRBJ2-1	CASSLDGTYNEQFF	TGTGCCAGCAGCTTAGATGGTACCTACAATGAGCAGTTCTTC
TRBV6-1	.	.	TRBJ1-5	CASSEISRNQPQHF	TGTGCCAGCAGTGAAATAAGCCGAAATCAGCCCCAGCATTTT
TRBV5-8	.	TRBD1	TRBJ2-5	CASSLSGQGGERQYF	TGTGCCAGCAGCTTGTCGGGACAGGGAGGAGAACGCCAGTACTTC
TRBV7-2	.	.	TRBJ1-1	CASRFSKPTVTMNTEAFF	TGTGCCAGCAGATTTTCCAAACCGACAGTAACTATGAACACTGAAGCTTTCTTT
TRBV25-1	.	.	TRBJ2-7	CASSGGRYEQYF	TGTGCCAGCAGTGGGGGTAGGTACGAGCAGTACTTC
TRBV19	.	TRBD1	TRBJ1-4	CASLDRGRTNEKLFF	TGTGCCAGCCTGGACAGGGGCAGGACTAATGAAAAACTGTTTTTT
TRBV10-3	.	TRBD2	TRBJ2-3	CAIHGGRTDTQYF	TGTGCCATCCACGGGGGGAGAACAGATACGCAGTATTTT
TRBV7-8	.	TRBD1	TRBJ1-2	CASSSTLGQGLNYGYTF	TGTGCCAGCAGTTCGACTTTGGGACAGGGACTAAACTATGGCTACACCTTC
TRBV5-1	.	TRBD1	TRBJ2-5	CASSRDSGSTQYF	TGCGCCAGCAGCAGGGACAGCGGCTCGACCCAGTACTTC
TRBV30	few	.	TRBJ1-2	CAWSVHRLSYGYTF	TGTGCCTGGAGTGTACACCGACTGAGCTATGGCTACACCTTC
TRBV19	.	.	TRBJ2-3	CASSISSLLDTQYF	TGTGCCAGTAGTATAAGCAGCCTACTGGATACGCAGTATTTT
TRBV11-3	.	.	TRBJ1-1	CASSLDDKTEAFF	TGTGCCAGCAGCCTAGACGACAAGACTGAAGCTTTCTTT
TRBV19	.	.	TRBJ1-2	CASRGRTYGYTF	TGTGCCAGTAGAGGCAGGACCTATGGCTACACCTTC
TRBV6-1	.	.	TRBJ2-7	CASSEGESLSIYEQYF	TGTGCCAGCAGTGAAGGCGAGAGTCTCTCAATATACGAGCAGTACTTC
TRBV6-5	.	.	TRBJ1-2	CASGGRTNYGYTF	TGTGCCAGCGGGGGACGGACTAACTATGGCTACACCTTC
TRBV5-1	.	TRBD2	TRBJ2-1	CASRSGTSFYNEQFF	TGCGCCAGCCGTTCCGGGACTAGTTTCTACAATGAGCAGTTCTTC
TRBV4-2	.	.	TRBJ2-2	CASSQEWASNTGELFF	TGTGCCAGCAGCCAAGAATGGGCCTCGAACACCGGGGAGCTGTTTTTT
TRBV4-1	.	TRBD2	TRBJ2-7	CASSQDPRGTSGPYEQYF	TGCGCCAGCAGCCAAGACCCCCGCGGGACTAGCGGACCCTACGAGCAGTACTTC
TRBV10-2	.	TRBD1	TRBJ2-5	CASKRQGETQETQYF	TGCGCCAGCAAGCGACAGGGGGAGACCCAAGAGACCCAGTACTTC
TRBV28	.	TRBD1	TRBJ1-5	CASAKQGARNQPQHF	TGTGCCAGCGCAAAACAGGGGGCCCGCAATCAGCCCCAGCATTTT
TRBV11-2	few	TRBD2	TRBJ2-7	CASSSEGGEEYF	TGTGCCAGCAGCTCGGAGGGAGGGGAGGAGTACTTC
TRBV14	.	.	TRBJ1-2	CASSPKIGAGYTF	TGTGCCAGCAGCCCCAAGATTGGCGCGGGCTACACCTTC
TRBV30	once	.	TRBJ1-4	CAWRPGQSTNEKLFF	TGTGCCTGGAGACCCGGACAGTCAACTAATGAAAAACTGTTTTTT
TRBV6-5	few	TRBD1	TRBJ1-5	CASRRQGLEQPQHF	TGTGCCAGCAGGCGACAGGGGTTGGAGCAGCCCCAGCATTTT
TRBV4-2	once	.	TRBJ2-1	CASSLRDSGPNEQFF	TGTGCCAGCAGCCTAAGGGACTCCGGTCCGAATGAGCAGTTCTTC
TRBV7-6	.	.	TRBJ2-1	CASSLGDSLYNEQFF	TGTGCCAGCAGCTTAGGAGACAGTCTCTACAATGAGCAGTTCTTC
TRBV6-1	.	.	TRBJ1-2	CASRLQVGDYGYTF	TGTGCCAGCAGGCTCCAGGTGGGGGACTATGGCTACACCTTC
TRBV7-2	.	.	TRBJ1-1	CASSLSGKNTEAFF	TGTGCCAGCAGCTTATCAGGGAAGAACACTGAAGCTTTCTTT
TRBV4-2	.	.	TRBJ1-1	CASSQEAWQANTEAFF	TGTGCCAGCAGCCAAGAAGCGTGGCAGGCAAACACTGAAGCTTTCTTT
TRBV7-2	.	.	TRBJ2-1	CASSFGGIYNEQFF	TGTGCCAGCAGCTTCGGGGGCATCTACAATGAGCAGTTCTTC
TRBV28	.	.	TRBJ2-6	CASSLDIRGGANVLTF	TGTGCCAGCAGTTTAGACATTCGCGGCGGGGCCAACGTCCTGACTTTC
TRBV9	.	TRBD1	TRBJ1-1	CASSVGTGPGTEAFF	TGTGCCAGCAGCGTAGGGACAGGGCCGGGCACTGAAGCTTTCTTT
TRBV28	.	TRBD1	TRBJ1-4	CASSFPGQKTPTNEKLFF	TGTGCCAGCAGTTTCCCGGGACAGAAGACTCCGACTAATGAAAAACTGTTTTTT
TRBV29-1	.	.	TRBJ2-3	CSVATSTGSDTQYF	TGCAGCGTTGCGACTAGTACGGGCTCAGATACGCAGTATTTT
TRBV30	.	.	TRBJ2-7	CAWSRLSYEQYF	TGTGCCTGGAGTAGACTGTCCTACGAGCAGTACTTC
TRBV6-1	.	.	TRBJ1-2	CASRDGEGYTF	TGTGCCAGCCGGGACGGGGAAGGCTACACCTTC
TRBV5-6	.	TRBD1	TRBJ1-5	CASSLSRTGRYWDNQPQHF	TGTGCCAGCAGCTTGTCGAGGACAGGCCGATATTGGGACAATCAGCCCCAGCATTTT
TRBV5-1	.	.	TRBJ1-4	CASSSTGTEKLFF	TGCGCCAGCAGCAGTACAGGGACGGAAAAACTGTTTTTT
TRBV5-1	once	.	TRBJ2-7	CASSLVGVGSYEQYF	TGCGCCAGCAGCTTGGTAGGTGTGGGGAGCTACGAGCAGTACTTC
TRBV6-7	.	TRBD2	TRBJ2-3	CASSYLPSGGVGDTQYF	TGTGCCAGCAGTTACCTACCTAGCGGTGGGGTTGGGGATACGCAGTATTTT
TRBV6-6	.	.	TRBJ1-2	CASPVGGYTF	TGTGCCAGCCCGGTAGGTGGCTACACCTTC
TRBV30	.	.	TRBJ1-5	CAWSTAVNQPQHF	TGTGCCTGGAGTACGGCGGTCAATCAGCCCCAGCATTTT
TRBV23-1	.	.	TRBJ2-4	CASSHRKLVLAKNIQYF	TGCGCCAGCAGTCATAGAAAGTTAGTTCTAGCCAAAAACATTCAGTACTTC
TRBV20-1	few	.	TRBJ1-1	CTELEGTEAFF	TGCACCGAACTAGAGGGGACTGAAGCTTTCTTT
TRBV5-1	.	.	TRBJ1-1	CASSLTGSLNTEAFF	TGCGCCAGCAGCTTGACGGGCAGCCTGAACACTGAAGCTTTCTTT
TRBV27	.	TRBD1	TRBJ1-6	CASSPRGLGNSPLHF	TGTGCCAGCAGTCCCAGGGGGCTGGGGAATTCACCCCTCCACTTT
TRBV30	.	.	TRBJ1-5	CAWSPTGYSNQPQHF	TGTGCCTGGAGCCCCACGGGATATAGCAATCAGCCCCAGCATTTT
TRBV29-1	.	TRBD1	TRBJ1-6	CSVEEQGGFDSPLHF	TGCAGCGTTGAAGAACAGGGGGGTTTCGATTCACCCCTCCACTTT
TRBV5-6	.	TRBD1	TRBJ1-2	CASSWDRGRDGYTF	TGTGCCAGCAGTTGGGACAGGGGTAGGGATGGCTACACCTTC
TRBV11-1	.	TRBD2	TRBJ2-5	CASSFPGGETQYF	TGTGCCAGCAGCTTTCCGGGAGGGGAGACCCAGTACTTC
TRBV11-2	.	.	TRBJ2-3	CASSSTSPSRAYTDTQYF	TGTGCCAGCAGCTCCACCTCCCCGTCTAGGGCCTACACAGATACGCAGTATTTT
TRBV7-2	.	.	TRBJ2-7	CASSFLYEQYF	TGTGCCAGCAGCTTTTTGTACGAGCAGTACTTC
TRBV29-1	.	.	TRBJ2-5	CSVGASKAQETQYF	TGCAGCGTTGGGGCTTCGAAAGCACAAGAGACCCAGTACTTC
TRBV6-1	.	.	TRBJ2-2	CASSVQNTGELFF	TGTGCCAGCAGTGTTCAGAACACCGGGGAGCTGTTTTTT
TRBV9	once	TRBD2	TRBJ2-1	CASSVLAGSTSGDEQFF	TGTGCCAGCAGCGTACTAGCGGGGTCTACGTCTGGTGATGAGCAGTTCTTC
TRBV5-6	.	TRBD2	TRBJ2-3	CASSLIAGGLVDTQYF	TGTGCCAGCAGCTTGATAGCGGGGGGGCTGGTAGATACGCAGTATTTT
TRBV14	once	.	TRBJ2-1	CASSPYISSYNEQFF	TGTGCCAGCAGCCCTTACATTAGCTCCTACAATGAGCAGTTCTTC
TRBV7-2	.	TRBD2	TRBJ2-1	CASSLSIAGGIPQQFF	TGTGCCAGCAGCCTTAGCATAGCGGGGGGGATACCCCAGCAGTTCTTC
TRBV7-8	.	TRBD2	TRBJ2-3	CASSSLAGGTDTQYF	TGTGCCAGCAGCTCCCTAGCGGGGGGGACAGATACGCAGTATTTT
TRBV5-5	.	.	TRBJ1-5	CASSLTSDQPQHF	TGTGCCAGCAGCTTGACTAGCGATCAGCCCCAGCATTTT